Listed below are T cell receptor beta chains from one sample, sequenced in a study of CD8+ T cells in alopecia areata. Measured with immunoSEQ multiplex PCR; TCRdb has only the in-frame clones, and not every one. The data contain roughly 130,000 clones, roughly 61% of them seen just once; the ten biggest clones take up less than 5.5%. The source material was CD4+ T cells sorted from blood, sampled at week 0. These receptors originate from a human donor with alopecia areata. Both conserved end residues are trimmed from each CDR3. Expanded clones get a size class; other rows say once, few or many, or leave the size out.

j_gene | len | v_gene | abundance | CDR3aa
TRBJ1-1 | 12 | TRBV14 | . | ASSRGGMNTEAF
TRBJ1-1 | 15 | TRBV5-4 | . | ASSPLEGKPRGTEAF
TRBJ2-7 | 14 | TRBV5-4 | . | ASSSGLAGISYEQY
TRBJ2-7 | 9 | TRBV10-2 | few | ASRQAHEQY
TRBJ1-1 | 10 | TRBV18 | . | ASSFDNTEAF
TRBJ2-4 | 13 | TRBV6-6 | . | ASSYAAGAKNIQY
TRBJ2-1 | 11 | TRBV5-1 | few | ASSSGPNNEQF
TRBJ2-7 | 14 | TRBV5-1 | . | ASSLFRDRDPDEQY
TRBJ2-7 | 10 | TRBV28 | . | ASSLGSYEQY
TRBJ2-3 | 13 | TRBV27 | . | ASTRRTGNTDTQY
TRBJ2-6 | 14 | TRBV19 | . | ASSSMGFSGANVLT
TRBJ2-5 | 10 | TRBV5-8 | few | ASSKFQETQY
TRBJ2-3 | 13 | TRBV9 | . | ASSVVAGSTDTQY
TRBJ2-6 | 17 | TRBV4-1 | . | ASSQVWVAGGPGANVLT
TRBJ1-1 | 13 | TRBV4-3 | . | ASSFGTGEATEAF
TRBJ2-7 | 10 | TRBV2 | . | ASRGTLYEQY
TRBJ2-2 | 15 | TRBV9 | . | ASSVLPGQGATGELF
TRBJ2-7 | 12 | TRBV5-1 | . | ASSPTSVLGEQY
TRBJ1-2 | 13 | TRBV5-1 | few | ASSPGQITDYGYT
TRBJ2-5 | 11 | TRBV7-9 | . | ASSAEGGQTQY
TRBJ2-7 | 14 | TRBV5-1 | . | ASSLVVSGGGSEQY
TRBJ2-5 | 14 | TRBV5-6 | once | ASSFTAGVGLETQY
TRBJ2-5 | 11 | TRBV2 | . | ASSVGREETQY
TRBJ1-2 | 12 | TRBV6-6 | . | ASSSLRSNYGYT
TRBJ2-1 | 16 | TRBV4-3 | few | ASSIVYGGLANYNEQF
TRBJ1-2 | 13 | TRBV7-9 | . | ASSFSEGRGYGYT
TRBJ2-3 | 12 | TRBV7-2 | . | ASTPNRGGDTQY
TRBJ2-7 | 11 | TRBV28 | few | ASSPPDGDEQY
TRBJ2-7 | 12 | TRBV2 | . | ASRPSGSSYEQY
TRBJ2-5 | 12 | TRBV5-6 | . | ASSLAGGRTTQY
TRBJ1-1 | 12 | TRBV4-3 | . | ASSQDRGGGSAF
TRBJ2-2 | 10 | TRBV6-5 | few | ASSRNTGELF
TRBJ2-7 | 10 | TRBV25-1 | . | ASSGTGYEQY
TRBJ1-6 | 13 | TRBV5-1 | once | ASTLGDRLNSPLH
TRBJ2-1 | 12 | TRBV29-1 | few | SVDGGGFRDEQF
TRBJ1-1 | 11 | TRBV29-1 | few | SAPGQMNTEAF
TRBJ1-2 | 11 | TRBV14 | medium-sized | ASSQQGSYGYT
TRBJ1-1 | 13 | TRBV7-2 | few | ASSLGDRVNTEAF
TRBJ1-2 | 12 | TRBV27 | . | ASMPYLRDNGYT
TRBJ1-5 | 14 | TRBV1 | . | TSSQGERGPNQPQH